Below are 18 T cell receptor beta chains sequenced from a single sample in a study of blood T cells in healthy people across ages. A J-beta primer mix and a sample-barcoded 5' primer were used in a second PCR of about 6 to 12 cycles. TCRdb re-called the 5' RACE reads through MiXCR, storing one row per CDR3 protein. The sample records around 900,000 distinct CDR3 sequences, roughly half being singletons. Sequencing was done on a sample of blood. These receptors were collected from a woman aged 55-70 years in good health.

This clonotype was seen a few times. The genes are TRBV3-1 and TRBJ2-7; D unresolved. Germline V lookup: CDR1 LGHDT, CDR2 YNNKEL (reference sequence). V was shortened by 2 bases and J by 7 bases, with 9 bases between the two germline ends. The CDR3 spans 12 residues. The CDR3 nucleotides read TGTGCCAGCAGCCAATGGGATTGGGAGCAGTACTTC. This sequence encodes CASSQWDWEQYF.

The chain couples TRBV29-1 to TRBJ1-2; tentatively, D is TRBD1 (5 bases). In germline, CDR1 is SQVTM, CDR2 ANQGSEA. This CDR3 spans 12 amino acids. Between the trimmed V and J ends, which lost 3 bases and 6 bases, there was a span of 11 bases. This CDR3 is CSVEFQGDGYTF. In nucleotides, the CDR3 is TGCAGCGTTGAGTTCCAGGGAGATGGCTACACCTTC.

This clonotype was observed a single time. This chain uses TRBV29-1 with TRBJ1-4; D remains unclear. Germline CDR1 is SQVTM and CDR2 is ANQGSEA. Trimming took 7 bases from V and 4 from J, leaving 19 bases between them. The CDR3 has 15 residues. In nucleotides, the CDR3 is TGCAGCGCCACACGGGGAATGGGCATTAATGAAAAACTGTTTTTT. Protein product: CSATRGMGINEKLFF.

The V gene is TRBV30, the J gene TRBJ2-6; D gene unclear. With 1 base removed from V and 2 bases from J, the gap between germline ends came to 3 bases. The CDR3 totals 13 residues. CDR1 GTSNPN and CDR2 SVGIG come from the germline V gene (reference sequence). The CDR3 DNA follows: TGTGCCTGGAGTGCTACTGGGGCCAACGTCCTGACTTTC. Protein: CAWSATGANVLTF.

This clonotype turned up a few times. The V call is TRBV4-2, the J call TRBJ1-1; 9 bases are a match to TRBD1. V lost 0 bases, J lost 1 base, and 9 bases stayed unmatched. The CDR3 extends over 18 amino acids. The germline V gene encodes CDR1 LGHNA and CDR2 YNFKEQ. The CDR3 DNA is TGTGCCAGCAGCCAAGATGTAACAGGGGGCTCCCCGAACACTGAAGCTTTCTTT. It codes for CASSQDVTGGSPNTEAFF.

The genes are TRBV5-1 and TRBJ1-5; D ambiguous. CDR3 length: 14 amino acids. CDR1 and CDR2 (germline): SGHRS, YFSETQ. V lost 0 bases to trimming and J lost 10 bases, with 14 bases between them. CDR3 region: CASSLGGTNNPQHF. The CDR3 DNA reads TGCGCCAGCAGCTTGGGGGGAACTAATAATCCCCAGCATTTT. Full variable domain (rest looked up from reference TRBV5-1 and TRBJ1-5): KAGVTQTPRYLIKTRGQQVTLSCSPISGHRSVSWYQQTPGQGLQFLFEYFSETQRNKGNFPGRFSGRQFSNSRSEMNVSTLELGDSALYLCASSLGGTNNPQHFGDGTRLSIL.

This rearrangement joins TRBV5-1 to TRBJ2-7, with 7 nucleotides matching TRBD2. CDR1 is SGHRS and CDR2 is YFSETQ in the germline V gene. The CDR3 covers 17 residues. The J segment lost 2 bases and the V segment lost 2 bases, leaving 13 bases of the junction unmatched. The CDR3 sequence is CASSLGSSGTGAYEQYF. In DNA, the CDR3 is TGCGCCAGCAGCTTAGGGTCTAGCGGCACCGGGGCCTACGAGCAGTACTTC.

This clonotype was counted between two and nine times. The rearrangement links TRBV4-3 to TRBJ2-4; unclear D gene. Near its end, the DNA agrees better with TRBJ2-7, so the J call may be wrong. Germline CDR1 LGHNA, CDR2 YSLEER. This CDR3 has 15 amino acids. The CDR3 region is CASSQGMVGSYEQYF. The CDR3 region has the DNA TGCGCCAGCAGCCAAGGCATGGTCGGATCCTACGAGCAGTACTTC.

The chain joins TRBV7-2 to TRBJ1-6; D not resolved. Trimming shortened V by 5 bases and J by 0 bases, and 8 bases separated the two germline ends. The V gene's germline CDR1 is SGHTA and CDR2 FQGNSA. The CDR3 runs to 15 residues. CDR3 sequence: CASSLGSSYNSPLHF. The CDR3 DNA sequence: TGTGCCAGCAGCCTTGGGAGCTCCTATAATTCACCCCTCCACTTT.

The chain has TRBV4-2 and TRBJ2-7; no reliable D call. The ends were cut back, 0 bases at V and 7 bases at J, with 19 bases in the middle. Germline V gives CDR1 LGHNA, CDR2 YNFKEQ. CDR3 length equals 16 residues. In nucleotides, the CDR3 is TGTGCCAGCAGCCAAGATCCCCACGCCTACTACAATGAGCAGTACTTC. It specifies CASSQDPHAYYNEQYF.

The rearrangement links TRBV9 to TRBJ2-2; no clear D gene. CDR1 SGDLS and CDR2 YYNGEE come from the germline V gene. The CDR3 loop spans 13 amino acids. The V end was cut by 2 bases, the J end by 5 bases, with 7 bases between. This CDR3 is CASSVHDTGELFF. The CDR3 region has the DNA TGTGCCAGCAGCGTGCACGATACCGGGGAGCTGTTTTTT.

The V and J genes are TRBV24-1 and TRBJ2-5; a possible D gene is TRBD1 (6 bases). Germline CDR1 KGHDR, CDR2 SFDVKD. V was clipped by 3 bases and J by 3 bases, with 13 bases between them. The CDR3 consists of 15 residues. The CDR3 sequence is CATSDPKTGEETQYF. The CDR3 DNA reads TGTGCCACCAGTGATCCGAAGACAGGAGAAGAGACCCAGTACTTC.

This rearrangement joins TRBV3-1 to TRBJ2-5; a weak D match, TRBD2 (6 bases). The CDR3 length is 14 residues. Germline V CDR1 and CDR2: LGHDT, YNNKEL (reference sequence). The V and J ends lost 7 bases and 1 base respectively, with 13 bases between them. The CDR3 DNA sequence: TGTGCCAGCACCCCGGACTACTTCCAAGAGACCCAGTACTTC. Its translation is CASTPDYFQETQYF.

There are a few counts of this clonotype. V gene TRBV2 combines with J gene TRBJ1-2; 10 bases fit TRBD1. This CDR3 contains 16 residues. CDR1 is SNHLY, CDR2 FYNNEI, per germline. V lost 7 bases to trimming and J lost 6 bases; unmatched junction nucleotides: 14. The CDR3 sequence is CASILRRGQGKNGYTF. The CDR3 DNA sequence: TGTGCCAGCATCCTCCGGCGGGGACAGGGGAAAAATGGCTACACCTTC.

The CDR3 region is CASSWGVGQPQHF. Here the CDR3 DNA reads TGCGCCAGCAGTTGGGGGGTAGGGCAGCCCCAGCATTTT. The chain links TRBV4-3 to TRBJ1-5, with a tentative D call TRBD1 (5 bases). The CDR3 consists of 13 residues. Trimming removed 6 bases from V and 7 bases from J, with 13 bases in between. Germline V gene lookup returns CDR1 LGHNA and CDR2 YSLEER.

Concerning this clonotype: A much larger clone lies one base from this, so it may be a read error. This chain links TRBV7-2 with TRBJ2-5; tentatively, D is TRBD2 (6 bases). The end of the DNA is better explained by TRBJ2-7, so the J call may be wrong. CDR1 SGHTA and CDR2 FQGNSA come from the germline V gene. This CDR3 spans 12 amino acids. The CDR3 loop reads CAGSLMGLEQYF. The CDR3 DNA reads TGTGCCGGCAGCTTGATGGGACTCGAGCAGTACTTC.

This clonotype was counted between two and nine times. The V gene is TRBV6-5, the J gene TRBJ2-3; D gene uncertain. Germline CDR1 reads MNHEY; CDR2 reads SVGAGI. This CDR3 has 13 amino acids. V shed 5 bases and J shed 6 bases, with 12 bases lying between them. The CDR3 DNA sequence: TGTGCCAGCAGTCTGGCAATCGGCGATACGCAGTATTTT. This sequence encodes CASSLAIGDTQYF.

This rearrangement joins TRBV28 to TRBJ1-2, with D perhaps TRBD1 (6 bases). This CDR3 region has 17 residues. In germline, CDR1 is MDHEN, CDR2 SYDVKM. The V and J ends lost 8 bases and 2 bases respectively, with 24 bases between them. CDR3 loop: CASGAAGGGDSNYGYTF. Here the CDR3 DNA reads TGTGCCAGCGGGGCCGCGGGTGGGGGCGACTCAAACTATGGCTACACCTTC.